This entry features one TCR beta chain sequence. Its binding antigen is unknown. Base qualities are not provided; no much larger clone lies one nucleotide away. The entry originates in a study of Graves' ophthalmopathy and Graves' hyperthyroidism listed by TCRdb under 2018. Turning to the overall study: Peripheral blood samples were taken at the time of initial diagnosis, before any treatment was given. The study used signatures of the TCR beta repertoire to tell Graves' ophthalmopathy apart from Graves' hyperthyroidism and to predict which patients would progress to ophthalmopathy. In total, 135 blood samples were TCR-sequenced: approximately 42 ophthalmopathy, roughly 77 hyperthyroidism and roughly 17 hyperthyroidism-to-ophthalmopathy patients. To explore V-J signatures that separate ophthalmopathy from hyperthyroidism, a discovery set of about 98 patients was enrolled, consisting of roughly 45 with ophthalmopathy and under 65 with stable hyperthyroidism. For independent validation, a separate cohort was made up of about 18 hyperthyroidism patients plus 17 patients who later progressed from hyperthyroidism to ophthalmopathy. In several hyperthyroidism patients, the T-cell repertoires found in thyroid tissue were compared with those found in blood. Once sampling was done, hyperthyroidism patients were given methimazole at a starting dose of 30 mg daily, while ophthalmopathy patients were given high-dose intravenous methylprednisolone. The 90 or so discovery patients were randomly split 7:3 into training and test sets.

For repertoire sequencing, TCR beta CDR3 regions were amplified from RNA transcripts. The first round was an RT-PCR using HTBI primers with the Qiagen OneStep RT-PCR kit, and this first round was followed by a second-round multiplex PCR, then size selection and purification. Sequencing of the libraries was carried out on an Illumina HiSeq2000 in paired-end mode with 100 bp reads. In the source study's methods: SOAPnuke was used to process the reads, throwing out any read that had adapters, had uncalled bases, had a mean Phred below 15, or lacked an exact constant-primer or identifier match. COPE v1.2.5 was used to merge high-quality paired reads. Each unique nucleotide sequence was treated as a clonotype, and MiTCR v1.1 was used to align the clonotypes to the IMGT TRB V, D and J references. The analysis was limited to V-J combinations with a frequency above 0.0001, which together covered 99% to 99.2% of repertoires. A TCR clonal expansion and chaos score per V-J combination was defined as the ratio of F50 clonal expansion to chaos observed in the TCRdist matrix. Welch's t-statistics and random forest were used to narrow the features down to more than 10 V-J combinations, which were then fed into a naive Bayes classifier. Thyroid-blood repertoire similarity was quantified with the Morisita-Horn index. TCRdb cleaned the public reads at Q25 with fastp, built clones with MiXCR and kept in-frame beta chains. One record per CDR3 amino acid sequence lists the most common genes and DNA. Clone size and V and J calls follow TCRdb, not the original study. For this sample there are 170,000 or so distinct CDR3 sequences; 30% to 45% appear just once. Less than 6% of the sample is in the top ten clones.

Ophthalmopathy patients had moderately to severely active disease, Clinical Activity Score of at least 3, NOSPECS grade of at least 4, and disease duration under 3 months. Patients with other autoimmune diseases, uncontrolled infections, pregnancy or lactation were excluded from the study. Diagnosis was based on clinical symptoms, serum thyroxine, TRAb, thyroid ultrasound and orbital computed tomography. Using Ficoll-Paque density gradient centrifugation, PBMCs were isolated from approximately 11 ml of fresh peripheral blood. Trizol reagent was used to extract the total RNA, and its quality was then checked on an Agilent 2100 Bioanalyzer. Overall results and qualifications from the work: Most of the expanded thyroid clonotypes with a frequency above 0.001 were also detected in blood, and it was suggested that the thyroid immune response may be reflected by blood repertoires. No statistical method was used to predetermine the sample size, and group allocation was not hidden from the investigators. Ophthalmopathy was separated from stable hyperthyroidism by the 13-signature model with 85% to 90% sensitivity and about 83% specificity in cross-validation and with 80%/75% in the test set. In validation, the model predicted ophthalmopathy progression with about 64% sensitivity and approximately 75% specificity; some 13 predicted patients were CT-confirmed with GO in a median of approximately 6.5 months.

For CDR1 and CDR2, the germline V gene lists SGHVS and FQNEAQ. The CDR3 measures 16 amino acids from cysteine to phenylalanine. Of all the DNA, just the CDR3 is kept, 48 bases in frame from base 1. Deletion took 4 bases off V and 2 bases off J, with a span of 18 bases between the germline ends. The chain is encoded by TRBV7-8 joined to TRBJ2-7; the D region possibly corresponds to TRBD1 (6 bases align). The TCR was taken from a woman between 35 and 50 years old with Graves' ophthalmopathy. Donor details come from another sample of the same person, matched by shared clones. Sequencing input: peripheral blood. The DNA is TGTGCCAGCAGCTCGTGGCCCGGACAGAGAGCCTACGAGCAGTACTTC. Its product reads: CASSSWPGQRAYEQYF.